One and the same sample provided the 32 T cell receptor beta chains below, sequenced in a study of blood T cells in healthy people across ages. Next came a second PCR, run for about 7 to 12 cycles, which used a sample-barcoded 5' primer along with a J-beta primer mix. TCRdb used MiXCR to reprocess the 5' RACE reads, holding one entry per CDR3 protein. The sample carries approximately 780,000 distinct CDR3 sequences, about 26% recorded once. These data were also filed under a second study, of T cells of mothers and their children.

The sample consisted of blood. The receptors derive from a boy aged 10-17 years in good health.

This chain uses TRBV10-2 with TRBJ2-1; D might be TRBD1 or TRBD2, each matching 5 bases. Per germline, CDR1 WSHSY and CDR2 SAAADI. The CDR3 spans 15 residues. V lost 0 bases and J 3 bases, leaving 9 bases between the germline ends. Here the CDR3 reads CASSESAGSYNEQFF. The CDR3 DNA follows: TGCGCCAGCAGTGAGTCAGCAGGGAGCTACAATGAGCAGTTCTTC.

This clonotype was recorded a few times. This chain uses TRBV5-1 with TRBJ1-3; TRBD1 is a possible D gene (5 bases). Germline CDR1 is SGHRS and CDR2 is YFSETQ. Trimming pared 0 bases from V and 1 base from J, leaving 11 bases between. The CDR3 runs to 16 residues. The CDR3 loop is CASSLAGRESGNTIYF. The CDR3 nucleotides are TGCGCCAGCAGCTTGGCGGGCAGGGAGTCTGGAAACACCATATATTTT.

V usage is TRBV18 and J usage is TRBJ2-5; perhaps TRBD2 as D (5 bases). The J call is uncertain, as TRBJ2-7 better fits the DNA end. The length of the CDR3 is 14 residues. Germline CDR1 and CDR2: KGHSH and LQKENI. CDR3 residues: CASSPPDGVNEQYF. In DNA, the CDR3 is TGTGCCAGCTCACCACCGGACGGGGTGAACGAGCAGTACTTC.

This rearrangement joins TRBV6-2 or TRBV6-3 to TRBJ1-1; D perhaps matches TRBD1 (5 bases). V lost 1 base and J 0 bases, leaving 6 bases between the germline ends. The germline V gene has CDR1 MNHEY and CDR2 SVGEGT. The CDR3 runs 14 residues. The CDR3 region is CASSYFRVNTEAFF. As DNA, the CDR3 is TGTGCCAGCAGTTACTTCAGGGTGAACACTGAAGCTTTCTTT.

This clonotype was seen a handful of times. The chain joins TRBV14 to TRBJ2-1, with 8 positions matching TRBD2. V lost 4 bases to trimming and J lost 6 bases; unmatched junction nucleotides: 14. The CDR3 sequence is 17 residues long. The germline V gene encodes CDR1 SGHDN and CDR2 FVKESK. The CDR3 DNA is TGTGCCAGCAGCCCTCACGCGGGGGGAGCCCGCCTCAATGAGCAGTTCTTC. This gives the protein CASSPHAGGARLNEQFF.

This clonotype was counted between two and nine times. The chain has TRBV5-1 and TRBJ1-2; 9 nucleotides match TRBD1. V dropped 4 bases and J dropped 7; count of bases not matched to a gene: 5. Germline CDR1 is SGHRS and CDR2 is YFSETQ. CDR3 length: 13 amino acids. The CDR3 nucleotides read TGCGCCAGCAGCGACCAGGACAGGGGTGGCTACACCTTC. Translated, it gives CASSDQDRGGYTF.

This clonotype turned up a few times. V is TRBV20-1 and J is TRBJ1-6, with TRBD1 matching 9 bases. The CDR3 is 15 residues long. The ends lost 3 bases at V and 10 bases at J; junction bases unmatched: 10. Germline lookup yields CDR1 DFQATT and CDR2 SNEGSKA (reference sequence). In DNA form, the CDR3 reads TGCAGTGCTAGTGTGGGGACAGGGCAAAGCTCACCCCTCCACTTT. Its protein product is CSASVGTGQSSPLHF.

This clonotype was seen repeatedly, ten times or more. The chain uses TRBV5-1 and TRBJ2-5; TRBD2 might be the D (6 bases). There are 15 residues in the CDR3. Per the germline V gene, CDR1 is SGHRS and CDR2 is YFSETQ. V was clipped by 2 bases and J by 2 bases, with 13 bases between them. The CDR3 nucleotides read TGCGCCAGCAGCTTTGGCGGGACCCCGCAAGAGACCCAGTACTTC. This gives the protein CASSFGGTPQETQYF.

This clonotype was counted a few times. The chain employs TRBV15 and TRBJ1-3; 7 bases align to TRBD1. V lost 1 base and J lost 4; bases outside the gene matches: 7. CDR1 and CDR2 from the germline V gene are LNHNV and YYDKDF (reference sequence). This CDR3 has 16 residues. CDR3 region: CATSRVGYRGGNTIYF. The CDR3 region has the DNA TGTGCCACCAGCAGAGTCGGCTACAGGGGAGGAAACACCATATATTTT.

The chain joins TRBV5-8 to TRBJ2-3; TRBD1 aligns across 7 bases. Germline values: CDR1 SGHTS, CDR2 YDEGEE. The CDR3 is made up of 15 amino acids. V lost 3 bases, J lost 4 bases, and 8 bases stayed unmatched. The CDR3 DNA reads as TGTGCCAGCAGCTCTAACAGGGGTGAAGCAGATACGCAGTATTTT. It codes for CASSSNRGEADTQYF.

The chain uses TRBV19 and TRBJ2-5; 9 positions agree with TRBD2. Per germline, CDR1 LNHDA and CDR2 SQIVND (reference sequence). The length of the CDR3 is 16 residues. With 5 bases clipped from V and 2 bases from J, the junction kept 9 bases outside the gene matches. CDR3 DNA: TGTGCCAGTAGTCCCTATAGCGGGGGCAAACAAGAGACCCAGTACTTC. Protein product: CASSPYSGGKQETQYF.

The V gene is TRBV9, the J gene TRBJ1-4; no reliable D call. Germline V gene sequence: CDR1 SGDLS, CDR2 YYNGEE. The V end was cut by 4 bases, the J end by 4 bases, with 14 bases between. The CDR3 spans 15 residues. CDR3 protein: CASSFTTGHNEKLFF. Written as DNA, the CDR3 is TGTGCCAGCAGCTTTACGACGGGCCATAATGAAAAACTGTTTTTT.

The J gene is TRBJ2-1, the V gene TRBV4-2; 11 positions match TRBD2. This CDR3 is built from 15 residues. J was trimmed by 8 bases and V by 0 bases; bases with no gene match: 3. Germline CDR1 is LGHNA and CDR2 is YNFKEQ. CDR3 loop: CASSQDTSGSYEQFF. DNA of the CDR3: TGTGCCAGCAGCCAAGATACTAGCGGGAGCTATGAGCAGTTCTTC.

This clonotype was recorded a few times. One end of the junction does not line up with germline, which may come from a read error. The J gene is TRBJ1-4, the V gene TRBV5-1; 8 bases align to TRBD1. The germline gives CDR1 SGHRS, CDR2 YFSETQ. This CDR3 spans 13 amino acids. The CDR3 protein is CASRTGLNERLFF. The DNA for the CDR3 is TGCGCCAGCCGGACAGGGCTTAATGAAAGACTGTTTTTT.

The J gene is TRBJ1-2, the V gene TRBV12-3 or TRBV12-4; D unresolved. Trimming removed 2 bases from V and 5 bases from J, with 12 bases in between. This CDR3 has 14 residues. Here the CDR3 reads CASSLPRSPYGYTF. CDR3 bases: TGTGCCAGCAGTTTACCCAGGTCACCATATGGCTACACCTTC.

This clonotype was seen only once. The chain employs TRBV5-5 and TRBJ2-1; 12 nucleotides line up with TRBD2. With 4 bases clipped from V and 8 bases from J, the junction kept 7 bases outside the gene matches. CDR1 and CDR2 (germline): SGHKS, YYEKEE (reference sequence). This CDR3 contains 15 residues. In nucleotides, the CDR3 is TGTGCCAGCAGCGAGACTAGCGGGAGTTTCTATGAGCAGTTCTTC. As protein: CASSETSGSFYEQFF.

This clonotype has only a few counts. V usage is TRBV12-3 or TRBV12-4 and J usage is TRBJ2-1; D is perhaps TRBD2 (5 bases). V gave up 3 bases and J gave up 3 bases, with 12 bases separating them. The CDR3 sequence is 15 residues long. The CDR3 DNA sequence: TGTGCCAGCAGTTTCGACGAGGGTTTCTACAATGAGCAGTTCTTC. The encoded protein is CASSFDEGFYNEQFF.

The CDR3 spells CASSSLREQRGRNEQFF. The CDR3 nucleotides are TGCGCCAGCAGCTCCCTCAGGGAGCAGCGGGGGAGGAATGAGCAGTTCTTC. This chain uses TRBV5-1 with TRBJ2-1; TRBD2 agrees at 8 bases. Per germline, CDR1 SGHRS and CDR2 YFSETQ. V gave up 3 bases and J gave up 7 bases; unmatched junction bases: 15. The CDR3 sequence is 17 residues long.

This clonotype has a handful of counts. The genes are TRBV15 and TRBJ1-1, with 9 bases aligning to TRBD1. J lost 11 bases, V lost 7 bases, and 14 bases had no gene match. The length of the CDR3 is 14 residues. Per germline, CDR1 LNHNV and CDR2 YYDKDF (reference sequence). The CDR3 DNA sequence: TGTGCCACCATGAGCAAGGACAGGGGTTTCGGGGCTTTCTTT. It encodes CATMSKDRGFGAFF.

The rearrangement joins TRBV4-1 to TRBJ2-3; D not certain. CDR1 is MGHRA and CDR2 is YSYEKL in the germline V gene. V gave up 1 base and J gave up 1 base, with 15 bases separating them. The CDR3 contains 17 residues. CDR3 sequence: CASSQVALLVGTDTQYF. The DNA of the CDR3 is TGCGCCAGCAGCCAAGTTGCGTTGTTGGTGGGCACAGATACGCAGTATTTT.

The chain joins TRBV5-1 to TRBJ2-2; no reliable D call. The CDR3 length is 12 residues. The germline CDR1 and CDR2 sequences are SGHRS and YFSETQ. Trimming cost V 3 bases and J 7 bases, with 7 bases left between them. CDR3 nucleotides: TGCGCCAGCAGCTCTAGAGGCGGGGAGCTGTTTTTT. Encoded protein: CASSSRGGELFF. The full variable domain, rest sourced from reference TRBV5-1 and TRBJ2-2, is KAGVTQTPRYLIKTRGQQVTLSCSPISGHRSVSWYQQTPGQGLQFLFEYFSETQRNKGNFPGRFSGRQFSNSRSEMNVSTLELGDSALYLCASSSRGGELFFGEGSRLTVL.

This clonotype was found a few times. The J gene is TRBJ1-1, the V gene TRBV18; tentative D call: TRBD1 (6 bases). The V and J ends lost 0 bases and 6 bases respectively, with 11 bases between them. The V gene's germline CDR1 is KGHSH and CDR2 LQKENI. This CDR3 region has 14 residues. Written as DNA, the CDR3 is TGTGCCAGCTCACCACCCGCGACAGGATCTGAAGCTTTCTTT. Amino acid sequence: CASSPPATGSEAFF.

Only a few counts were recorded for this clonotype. CDR3 in amino acids: CASAEGRLYGYTF. The CDR3 nucleotides are TGTGCCTCGGCCGAGGGGAGACTCTATGGCTACACCTTC. This chain links TRBV30 with TRBJ1-2, with D possibly TRBD1 on 5 matching bases. Germline CDR1 and CDR2: GTSNPN and SVGIG (reference sequence). The CDR3 is 13 residues long. The V and J ends lost 7 bases and 4 bases respectively, with 16 bases between them.

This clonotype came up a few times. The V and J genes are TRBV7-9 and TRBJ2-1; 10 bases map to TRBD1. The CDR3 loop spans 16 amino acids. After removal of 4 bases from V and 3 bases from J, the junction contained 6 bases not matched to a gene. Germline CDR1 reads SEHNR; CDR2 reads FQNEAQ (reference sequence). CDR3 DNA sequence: TGTGCCAGCAGCTCCTGGACAGGGGGACGCTACAATGAGCAGTTCTTC. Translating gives CASSSWTGGRYNEQFF.

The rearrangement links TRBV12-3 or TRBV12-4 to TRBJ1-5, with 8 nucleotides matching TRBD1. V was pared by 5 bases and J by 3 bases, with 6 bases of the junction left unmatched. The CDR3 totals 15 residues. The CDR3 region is CASSRTGKTNQPQHF. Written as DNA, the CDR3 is TGTGCCAGCAGTCGGACAGGGAAGACCAATCAGCCCCAGCATTTT.

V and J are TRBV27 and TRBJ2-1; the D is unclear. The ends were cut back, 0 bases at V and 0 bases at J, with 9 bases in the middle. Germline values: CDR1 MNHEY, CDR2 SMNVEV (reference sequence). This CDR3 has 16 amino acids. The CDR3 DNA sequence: TGTGCCAGCAGTTTATCCACAAAGGGCTCCTACAATGAGCAGTTCTTC. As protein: CASSLSTKGSYNEQFF.

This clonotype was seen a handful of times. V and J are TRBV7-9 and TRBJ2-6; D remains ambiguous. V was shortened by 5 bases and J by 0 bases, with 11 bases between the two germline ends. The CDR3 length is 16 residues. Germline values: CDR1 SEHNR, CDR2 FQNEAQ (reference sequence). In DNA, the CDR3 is TGTGCCAGCAGCCAACCCCGGCTCTCTGGGGCCAACGTCCTGACTTTC. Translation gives CASSQPRLSGANVLTF.

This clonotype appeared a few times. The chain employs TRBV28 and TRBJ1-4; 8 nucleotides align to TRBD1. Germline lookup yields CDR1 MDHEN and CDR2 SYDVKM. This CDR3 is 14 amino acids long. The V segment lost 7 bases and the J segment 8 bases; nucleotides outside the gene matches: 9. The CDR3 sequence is CASTQGQGSEKLFF. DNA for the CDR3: TGTGCCAGCACTCAAGGACAGGGAAGCGAAAAACTGTTTTTT.

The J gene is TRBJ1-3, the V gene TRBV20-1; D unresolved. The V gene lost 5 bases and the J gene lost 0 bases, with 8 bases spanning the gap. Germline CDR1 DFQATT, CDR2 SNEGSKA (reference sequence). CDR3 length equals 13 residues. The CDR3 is CSAVVVSGNTIYF. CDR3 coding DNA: TGCAGTGCTGTCGTAGTCTCTGGAAACACCATATATTTT.

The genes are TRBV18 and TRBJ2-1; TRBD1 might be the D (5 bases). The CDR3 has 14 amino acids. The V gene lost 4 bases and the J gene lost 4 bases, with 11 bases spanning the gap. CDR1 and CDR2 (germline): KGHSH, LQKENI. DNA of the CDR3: TGTGCCAGCTCACTATCGACAGTATACAATGAGCAGTTCTTC. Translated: CASSLSTVYNEQFF.

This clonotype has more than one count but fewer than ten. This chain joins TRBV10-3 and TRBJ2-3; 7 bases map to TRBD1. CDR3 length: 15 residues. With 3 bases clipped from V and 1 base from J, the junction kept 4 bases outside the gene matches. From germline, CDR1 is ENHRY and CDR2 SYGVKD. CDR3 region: CAISERQGGTDTQYF. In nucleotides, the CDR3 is TGTGCCATCAGTGAACGACAGGGAGGCACAGATACGCAGTATTTT.

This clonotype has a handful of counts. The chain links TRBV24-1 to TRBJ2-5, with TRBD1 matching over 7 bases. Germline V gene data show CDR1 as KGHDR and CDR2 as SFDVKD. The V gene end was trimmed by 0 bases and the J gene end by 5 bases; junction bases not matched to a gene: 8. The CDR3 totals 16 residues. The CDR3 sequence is CATSDLRQGAGETQYF. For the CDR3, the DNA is TGTGCCACCAGTGATTTGCGACAGGGTGCAGGGGAGACCCAGTACTTC.